The 20 T cell receptor beta chains presented below share a single source sample, sequenced in a study of T cell responses to AZD1222 COVID-19 vaccine. TCRdb's copy holds only in-frame clones and misses some; the assay was immunoSEQ multiplex PCR. Here the sample spans around 120,000 clones, about 92% being singletons. The source was peripheral blood, collected 28 days after the second AZD1222 dose. All receptors come from an adult who received the AZD1222 COVID-19 vaccine.

This chain links TRBV6-5 with TRBJ1-1; no clear D. Germline CDR1 MNHEY, CDR2 SVGAGI. CDR3 size: 11 residues. The germline V and J ends were trimmed by 0 bases and 7 bases, with 3 bases remaining between them. The CDR3 nucleotides are TGTGCCAGCAGTTACTCACTTGAAGCTTTCTTT. This codes for CASSYSLEAFF.

This chain joins TRBV9 and TRBJ2-3; unclear D gene. This CDR3 region has 12 residues. V lost 0 bases, J lost 6 bases, and 5 bases lay in between. Germline V gives CDR1 SGDLS, CDR2 YYNGEE. CDR3 amino acids: CASSVGPDTQYF. The DNA of the CDR3 is TGTGCCAGCAGCGTAGGGCCCGATACGCAGTATTTT.

V usage is TRBV4-1 and J usage is TRBJ2-7; 13 nucleotides align to TRBD2. The CDR3 runs 15 residues. Germline V gene lookup returns CDR1 MGHRA and CDR2 YSYEKL. V shed 4 bases and J 5 bases; nucleotides not matched to a gene: 5. This CDR3 reads CASSPRTSGSHEQYF. The CDR3 coding sequence is TGCGCCAGCAGCCCCCGGACTAGCGGGAGTCACGAGCAGTACTTC.

This chain connects TRBV4-1 to TRBJ1-4; D gene ambiguous. V gave up 0 bases and J gave up 7 bases, with 18 bases separating them. The germline V gene has CDR1 MGHRA and CDR2 YSYEKL. The CDR3 sequence is 17 residues long. CDR3 loop: CASSQEGAITGGEKLFF. The CDR3 nucleotides read TGCGCCAGCAGCCAAGAAGGAGCGATAACGGGCGGTGAAAAACTGTTTTTT.

This chain uses TRBV9 with TRBJ1-1, with D unclear. This CDR3 has 13 amino acids. Germline-derived CDR1 and CDR2 are SGDLS and YYNGEE. V lost 1 base, J lost 0 bases, and 4 bases lay in between. The CDR3 loop is CASSVKVNTEAFF. The CDR3 DNA is TGTGCCAGCAGCGTAAAGGTGAACACTGAAGCTTTCTTT.

The chain recombines TRBV9 with TRBJ2-3, with D unresolved. V lost 0 bases, J lost 0 bases, and 8 bases lay in between. Germline CDR1 is SGDLS and CDR2 is YYNGEE. This CDR3 region has 15 residues. In DNA form, the CDR3 reads TGTGCCAGCAGCGTAGGTATTATTAGCACAGATACGCAGTATTTT. It yields the protein CASSVGIISTDTQYF.

This chain joins TRBV5-6 and TRBJ1-2, with unresolved D. Germline CDR1 SGHDT, CDR2 YYEEEE. V shed 2 bases and J shed 0 bases, with 5 bases lying between them. CDR3 length: 13 amino acids. In nucleotides, the CDR3 is TGTGCCAGCAGCTTCGGGTCTAACTATGGCTACACCTTC. It specifies CASSFGSNYGYTF.

The genes are TRBV24-1 and TRBJ2-3; D unresolved. V lost 5 bases and J 5 bases, leaving 10 bases between the germline ends. The CDR3 has 13 residues. The V gene's germline CDR1 is KGHDR and CDR2 SFDVKD. The CDR3 loop is CATSVGSGDTQYF. CDR3 sequence (DNA): TGTGCCACCAGTGTGGGTTCTGGAGATACGCAGTATTTT.

The chain employs TRBV7-6 and TRBJ1-5; D is uncertain. The CDR3 covers 17 residues. From germline, CDR1 is SGHVS and CDR2 FNYEAQ. V lost 1 base, J lost 1 base, and 14 bases lay in between. The DNA of the CDR3 is TGTGCCAGCAGCTTAGGGAGTTGGCAGAAAAGCAATCAGCCCCAGCATTTT. As protein: CASSLGSWQKSNQPQHF.

This chain's CDR3 is CASSPTLVSGNTIYF. The CDR3 DNA reads TGTGCCAGCAGCCCGACCCTTGTCTCTGGAAACACCATATATTTT. V and J are TRBV7-2 and TRBJ1-3; D is unresolved. Deletions cut 5 bases from V and 0 bases from J, with 11 bases between. There are 15 residues in the CDR3. Per germline, CDR1 SGHTA and CDR2 FQGNSA.

The genes are TRBV10-2 and TRBJ1-1; weak D call: TRBD1 (5 bases). Germline loops: CDR1 WSHSY, CDR2 SAAADI. The CDR3 has 13 residues. V was shortened by 10 bases and J by 4 bases, with 16 bases between the two germline ends. This CDR3 reads CATRVGGGTEAFF. The CDR3 bases are TGCGCCACCCGCGTGGGGGGGGGCACTGAAGCTTTCTTT.

In its sample, this clone was seen once. Written as DNA, the CDR3 is TGTGCCAGCAGCCGTAGCGGACTTAGCACAGATACGCAGTATTTT. Translated: CASSRSGLSTDTQYF. The genes are TRBV7-6 and TRBJ2-3; a possible D gene is TRBD2 (6 bases). The V gene lost 5 bases and the J gene lost 0 bases, with 12 bases spanning the gap. The CDR3 is 15 amino acids. Germline V gene data show CDR1 as SGHVS and CDR2 as FNYEAQ.

J is TRBJ2-1 and V is TRBV19; 8 nucleotides align to TRBD2. Trimming at V came to 6 bases and at J to 2 bases, leaving 3 bases not matched to a gene. Germline V lookup: CDR1 LNHDA, CDR2 SQIVND (reference sequence). The CDR3 is 14 amino acids. The CDR3 protein is CASSRGGPYNEQFF. For the CDR3, the DNA is TGTGCCAGTAGCCGGGGGGGCCCCTACAATGAGCAGTTCTTC.

The chain's CDR3 is CASSLSLDFYNEQFF. The CDR3 DNA sequence: TGTGCCAGCAGCTTAAGTCTAGACTTCTACAATGAGCAGTTCTTC. The chain joins TRBV7-6 to TRBJ2-1; D is uncertain. CDR1 is SGHVS, CDR2 FNYEAQ, per germline. V was shortened by 2 bases and J by 3 bases, with 11 bases between the two germline ends. The CDR3 runs to 15 residues. The entire variable domain, with the rest obtained from reference TRBV7-6 and TRBJ2-1, is as follows: GAGVSQSPRYKVTKRGQDVALRCDPISGHVSLYWYRQALGQGPEFLTYFNYEAQQDKSGLPNDRFSAERPEGSISTLTIQRTEQRDSAMYRCASSLSLDFYNEQFFGPGTRLTVL.

The rearrangement uses TRBV18 and TRBJ1-1; weak D call: TRBD1 (5 bases). Trimming took 3 bases from V and 1 from J, leaving 6 bases between them. There are 13 residues in the CDR3. In germline, CDR1 is KGHSH, CDR2 LQKENI. CDR3 bases: TGTGCCAGCTCACCGACAGAGAACACTGAAGCTTTCTTT. Translating it yields CASSPTENTEAFF.

The chain uses TRBV12-3 or TRBV12-4 and TRBJ2-2; 7 nucleotides align to TRBD2. V lost 3 bases, J lost 7 bases, and 2 bases stayed unmatched. This CDR3 spans 13 amino acids. CDR3 sequence reads: CASSFPGGGELFF. CDR3 nucleotides: TGTGCCAGCAGTTTTCCGGGGGGCGGGGAGCTGTTTTTT.

The chain carries TRBV15 and TRBJ1-1; D call uncertain. The V gene lost 1 base and the J gene lost 0 bases, with 3 bases spanning the gap. The CDR3 loop spans 13 amino acids. Per germline, CDR1 LNHNV and CDR2 YYDKDF (reference sequence). Here the CDR3 reads CATSRVLNTEAFF. CDR3 coding DNA: TGTGCCACCAGCAGAGTATTGAACACTGAAGCTTTCTTT.

This rearrangement joins TRBV13 to TRBJ2-3; 14 nucleotides match TRBD2. Per germline, CDR1 PRHDT and CDR2 FYEKMQ (reference sequence). The CDR3 runs 16 residues. Germline trimming cut 3 bases from V and 4 bases from J; bases unmatched to any gene: 3. This chain's CDR3 is CASSFRTSGGSDTQYF. Written as DNA, the CDR3 is TGTGCCAGCAGCTTTAGGACTAGCGGGGGGTCAGATACGCAGTATTTT.

The gene calls are TRBV7-3 and TRBJ2-3; D not resolved. Trimming removed 4 bases at V and 0 bases at J, with 5 bases between. CDR3 size: 13 residues. CDR1 SGHTA and CDR2 FQGTGA come from the germline V gene. The CDR3 protein is CASSSLSTDTQYF. CDR3 coding DNA: TGTGCCAGCAGCTCCCTCAGCACAGATACGCAGTATTTT.

The chain uses TRBV10-3 and TRBJ1-1; D is unresolved. Per the germline V gene, CDR1 is ENHRY and CDR2 is SYGVKD. The V gene lost 8 bases and the J gene lost 1 base, with 14 bases spanning the gap. The CDR3 has 14 amino acids. For the CDR3, the DNA is TGTGCCATCTCTTTGAGGGAGGGGAACACTGAAGCTTTCTTT. Encoded protein: CAISLREGNTEAFF.